The next 12 T cell receptor beta chains were all read from a single sample in a study of cytomegalovirus exposure and HLA in healthy donors. The method was immunoSEQ multiplex PCR; TCRdb's version includes in-frame clones alone and lacks a portion of them. This sample has about 200,000 clones, with about nine tenths found just once. The sequenced sample consisted of PBMCs. These TCRs come from a woman between 18 and 29 years old in good health and CMV-seropositive.

The rearrangement uses TRBV4-1 and TRBJ2-3, with unresolved D. The CDR3 runs to 15 residues. Trimming cost V 1 base and J 0 bases, with 8 bases left between them. From germline, CDR1 is MGHRA and CDR2 YSYEKL. CDR3 sequence: CASSQGVFSTDTQYF. CDR3 coding DNA: TGCGCCAGCAGCCAAGGAGTGTTTAGCACAGATACGCAGTATTTT.

V and J are TRBV6-5 and TRBJ2-5, with D tentatively TRBD2 (6 bases). Germline assignment: CDR1 MNHEY and CDR2 SVGAGI. The CDR3 has 16 residues. Trimming pared 0 bases from V and 3 bases from J, leaving 14 bases between. This CDR3 reads CASSYSTGESKETQYF. CDR3 bases: TGTGCCAGCAGTTACTCGACGGGGGAAAGTAAAGAGACCCAGTACTTC.

The chain uses TRBV15 and TRBJ2-7; no clear D. Deletions cut 0 bases from V and 0 bases from J, with 12 bases between. The CDR3 is 16 residues long. CDR1 LNHNV and CDR2 YYDKDF come from the germline V gene (reference sequence). CDR3 bases: TGTGCCACCAGCAGAGACCCCCCGGTTAGCTCCTACGAGCAGTACTTC. This gives the protein CATSRDPPVSSYEQYF.

This clone has a single count. V gene TRBV14 combines with J gene TRBJ1-1; a possible D gene is TRBD1 (6 bases). There are 13 residues in the CDR3. V was cut by 3 bases and J by 4 bases, with 9 bases left in between. Germline V gene data show CDR1 as SGHDN and CDR2 as FVKESK. CDR3 bases: TGTGCCAGCAGCCATTTAGGGGGCACTGAAGCTTTCTTT. Its translation: CASSHLGGTEAFF. Full variable domain (missing parts from reference TRBV14 and TRBJ1-1): EAGVTQFPSHSVIEKGQTVTLRCDPISGHDNLYWYRRVMGKEIKFLLHFVKESKQDESGMPNNRFLAERTGGTYSTLKVQPAELEDSGVYFCASSHLGGTEAFFGQGTRLTVV.

This sequence joins TRBV5-1 and TRBJ1-1; D is undetermined. V lost 4 bases to trimming and J lost 3 bases, with 13 bases between them. The CDR3 loop spans 14 amino acids. Germline V gene data show CDR1 as SGHRS and CDR2 as YFSETQ. CDR3 bases: TGCGCCAGCAGCCTACGAGGGCCGGACACTGAAGCTTTCTTT. Translation: CASSLRGPDTEAFF.

The CDR3 nucleotides are TGTGCCAGCTCACTCCGGAGCACAGATACGCAGTATTTT. This codes for CASSLRSTDTQYF. The chain is built from TRBV18 and TRBJ2-3; no firm D call. Looked up from germline, CDR1 is KGHSH and CDR2 is LQKENI. The CDR3 is made up of 13 amino acids. The V and J ends lost 4 bases and 0 bases respectively, with 5 bases between them.

This chain links TRBV9 with TRBJ1-1; tentative D call: TRBD1 (6 bases). Per germline, CDR1 SGDLS and CDR2 YYNGEE. Deletions cut 2 bases from V and 1 base from J, with 18 bases between. This CDR3 contains 17 residues. CDR3 bases: TGTGCCAGCAGCGTTGAACAGGGCCTTTTTTCGAACACTGAAGCTTTCTTT. Its translation: CASSVEQGLFSNTEAFF.

This chain joins TRBV13 and TRBJ2-3; 9 bases are shared with TRBD1. Germline-derived CDR1 and CDR2 are PRHDT and FYEKMQ (reference sequence). Trimming removed 3 bases from V and 3 bases from J; junction bases left unmatched: 16. This CDR3 has 19 residues. CDR3 protein: CASSFPSNSDRGRTDTQYF. The CDR3 nucleotides are TGTGCCAGCAGCTTCCCATCAAACTCCGACAGGGGGAGAACAGATACGCAGTATTTT.

V gene TRBV5-8 combines with J gene TRBJ1-1, with a tentative D call TRBD1 (5 bases). This CDR3 has 16 residues. From germline, CDR1 is SGHTS and CDR2 YDEGEE. The germline V and J ends were trimmed by 4 bases and 0 bases, with 16 bases remaining between them. This chain's CDR3 is CASSANGAGLNTEAFF. The DNA for the CDR3 is TGTGCCAGCAGCGCCAATGGGGCCGGGCTGAACACTGAAGCTTTCTTT.

The chain couples TRBV7-3 to TRBJ2-7, with D perhaps TRBD1 (5 bases). CDR3 size: 17 residues. V lost 1 base, J lost 2 bases, and 18 bases lay in between. Looked up from germline, CDR1 is SGHTA and CDR2 is FQGTGA. This chain's CDR3 is CASSLIGSTVGPYEQYF. The CDR3 DNA is TGTGCCAGCAGCTTAATCGGTAGCACAGTGGGGCCCTACGAGCAGTACTTC.

The CDR3 DNA reads TGTGCCAGCTCCCCGGGACAGTCGTATGGCTACACCTTC. Its protein is CASSPGQSYGYTF. The chain uses TRBV18 and TRBJ1-2; TRBD1 aligns across 7 bases. CDR1 and CDR2 (germline): KGHSH, LQKENI. The CDR3 loop spans 13 amino acids. With 6 bases clipped from V and 5 bases from J, the junction kept 6 bases outside the gene matches.

The chain links TRBV28 to TRBJ1-3; unclear D gene. The CDR3 extends over 15 amino acids. Germline CDR1 MDHEN, CDR2 SYDVKM. Trimming cost V 7 bases and J 6 bases, with 19 bases left between them. The CDR3 is CASINGYIQENTIYF. In nucleotides, the CDR3 is TGTGCCAGCATAAATGGTTACATCCAGGAAAACACCATATATTTT.